The 5 T cell receptor beta chains presented below share a single source sample, sequenced in a study of cytomegalovirus exposure and HLA in healthy donors. 13 Jbeta primers and 60 Vbeta primers were used for the PCR. Data came from immunoSEQ multiplex PCR; TCRdb stores just in-frame clones and leaves some out. The data show about 100,000 clones, 73% seen once. The material sequenced was PBMCs. The receptors here all came from a middle-aged man in good health and CMV-seronegative.

The chain employs TRBV13 and TRBJ1-2; a possible D gene is TRBD1 (6 bases). From germline, CDR1 is PRHDT and CDR2 FYEKMQ (reference sequence). Trimming left V 0 bases short and J 8 bases short, with 16 bases between. The CDR3 consists of 15 residues. This chain's CDR3 is CASSLGEAGDGGYTF. In DNA form, the CDR3 reads TGTGCCAGCAGCTTAGGAGAGGCAGGGGATGGGGGCTACACCTTC.

V usage is TRBV28 and J usage is TRBJ1-2, with D possibly matching TRBD1 (5 bases). CDR3 length: 15 residues. CDR1 is MDHEN and CDR2 is SYDVKM in the germline V gene. V gave up 6 bases and J gave up 7 bases, with 21 bases separating them. CDR3 in amino acids: CASSAADTLRVGYTF. As DNA, the CDR3 is TGTGCCAGCAGCGCCGCGGACACCCTAAGGGTTGGCTACACCTTC.

The chain has TRBV15 and TRBJ2-7, with D perhaps TRBD2 (7 bases). This CDR3 has 13 residues. Germline CDR1 LNHNV, CDR2 YYDKDF (reference sequence). V lost 5 bases, J lost 6 bases, and 14 bases lay in between. DNA of the CDR3: TGTGCCACCAGCCGACGGGGGGCACGCGAGCAGTACTTC. Residues: CATSRRGAREQYF.

The chain carries TRBV7-2 and TRBJ2-7; TRBD2 might be the D (6 bases). The CDR3 runs to 13 residues. In germline, CDR1 is SGHTA, CDR2 FQGNSA. V was cut by 5 bases and J by 2 bases, with 10 bases left in between. CDR3 DNA: TGTGCCAGCAGCCGGGCGGGGACCTACGAGCAGTACTTC. It is translated as CASSRAGTYEQYF.

In DNA form, the CDR3 reads TGTGCCAGCAGCTTGAACCGGGCCGGGGAGCTGTTTTTT. It specifies CASSLNRAGELFF. The chain recombines TRBV5-6 with TRBJ2-2, with D hard to call. The CDR3 has 13 amino acids. V was trimmed by 1 base and J by 6 bases, leaving 7 bases between them. CDR1 and CDR2 (germline): SGHDT, YYEEEE. The full variable domain, with the rest looked up from reference TRBV5-6 and TRBJ2-2, is DAGVTQSPTHLIKTRGQQVTLRCSPKSGHDTVSWYQQALGQGPQFIFQYYEEEERQRGNFPDRFSGHQFPNYSSELNVNALLLGDSALYLCASSLNRAGELFFGEGSRLTVL.